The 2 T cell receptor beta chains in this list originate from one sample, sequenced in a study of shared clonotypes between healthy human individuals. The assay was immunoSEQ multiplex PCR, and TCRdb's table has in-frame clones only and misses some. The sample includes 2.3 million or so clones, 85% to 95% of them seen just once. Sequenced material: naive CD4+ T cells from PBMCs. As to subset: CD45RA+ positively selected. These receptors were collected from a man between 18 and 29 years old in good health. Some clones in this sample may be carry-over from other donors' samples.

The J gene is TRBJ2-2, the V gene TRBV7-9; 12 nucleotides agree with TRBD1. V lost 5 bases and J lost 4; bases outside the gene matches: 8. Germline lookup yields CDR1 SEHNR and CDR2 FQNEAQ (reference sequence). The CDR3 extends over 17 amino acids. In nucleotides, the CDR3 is TGTGCCAGCAGCCCCTTAGGGGGACAGGGGGCCACCGGGGAGCTGTTTTTT. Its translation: CASSPLGGQGATGELFF.

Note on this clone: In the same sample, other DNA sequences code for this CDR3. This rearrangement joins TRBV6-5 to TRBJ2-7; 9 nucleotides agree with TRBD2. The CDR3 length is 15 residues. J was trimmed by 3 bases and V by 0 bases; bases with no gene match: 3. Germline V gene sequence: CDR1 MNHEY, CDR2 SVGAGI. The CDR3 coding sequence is TGTGCCAGCAGTTACTCGTCTAGCGGGAACTACGAGCAGTACTTC. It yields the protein CASSYSSSGNYEQYF.